The source of this T cell receptor beta chain is a study of T cells after yellow fever vaccination. TCRdb processed the 5' RACE reads anew with MiXCR; each CDR3 protein has one entry. This table holds around 250,000 distinct CDR3 sequences, less than 9% found once. From germline, CDR1 is SGHTA and CDR2 FQGNSA. The V gene lost 3 bases and the J gene lost 6 bases, with 9 bases spanning the gap. This CDR3 is built from 13 residues. The rearrangement links TRBV7-2 to TRBJ2-1; D remains unclear. The sequence was collected from a man aged 25-45 years who received the YFV17D yellow fever vaccine. The specimen was CD4+ T cells sorted from PBMCs, collected 15 days after the yellow fever booster vaccination. CDR3 loop: CASSFSPPNEQFF. The CDR3, as DNA: TGTGCCAGCAGCTTCTCCCCCCCCAATGAGCAGTTCTTC.